These 26 T cell receptor beta chains were sequenced from one sample in a study of patients and donors after allogeneic stem cell transplantation. TCRdb analysed the RT-PCR reads with MiXCR anew, one entry per CDR3 protein. The table lists roughly 940,000 distinct CDR3 sequences, about 20% of them singletons. The sequenced material came from blood, either unsorted or a sorted T cell fraction (not recorded which). The receptors stem from a human donor who was either an allogeneic HSCT recipient or a stem cell or donor lymphocyte infusion donor (not recorded which). It is not recorded whose cells these are; they may come from a transplant donor.

The CDR3 spells CASSRTASETQYF. CDR3 coding DNA: TGTGCCAGCAGCCGGACAGCTAGCGAGACCCAGTACTTC. This chain connects TRBV12-3 or TRBV12-4 to TRBJ2-5, with D possibly TRBD1 on 6 matching bases. This CDR3 is built from 13 residues. V gave up 6 bases and J gave up 5 bases, with 13 bases separating them.

The J gene is TRBJ2-4, the V gene TRBV20-1; weak D call: TRBD1 (5 bases). Trimming took 4 bases from V and 0 from J, leaving 10 bases between them. Looked up from germline, CDR1 is DFQATT and CDR2 is SNEGSKA (reference sequence). This CDR3 comprises 14 residues. The CDR3 coding sequence is TGCAGTGCTACGGACATCCTAGCCAAAAACATTCAGTACTTC. Its protein is CSATDILAKNIQYF.

This clonotype was observed many times. The chain carries TRBV25-1 and TRBJ2-2, with D unresolved. Germline values: CDR1 MGHDK, CDR2 SYGVNS. The ends were cut back, 4 bases at V and 7 bases at J, with 13 bases in the middle. CDR3 length equals 14 residues. CDR3 coding DNA: TGTGCCAGCAGTGTTCCAGGATCGGGCGGGGAGCTGTTTTTT. Translated: CASSVPGSGGELFF.

The J gene is TRBJ2-1, the V gene TRBV28; a weak D match, TRBD1 (7 bases). Germline V gene data show CDR1 as MDHEN and CDR2 as SYDVKM. Trimming stripped 8 bases from V and 7 bases from J, with 18 bases between. The CDR3 has 14 residues. CDR3 in amino acids: CASGVTGAGNEQFF. CDR3 DNA: TGTGCCAGCGGGGTTACAGGGGCGGGAAATGAGCAGTTCTTC.

The V and J genes are TRBV5-1 and TRBJ1-3; D gene ambiguous. This CDR3 is 14 amino acids long. Trimming removed 0 bases at V and 2 bases at J, with 6 bases between. Germline assignment: CDR1 SGHRS and CDR2 YFSETQ. CDR3 DNA: TGCGCCAGCAGCTTGGAGCCAGCTGGAAACACCATATATTTT. Residues: CASSLEPAGNTIYF.

The chain combines TRBV7-8 with TRBJ2-7; D is perhaps TRBD2 (5 bases). This CDR3 comprises 14 residues. V lost 2 bases and J lost 3, with 11 bases in between. Per the germline V gene, CDR1 is SGHVS and CDR2 is FQNEAQ. The CDR3 is CASSLTDSLYEQYF. In DNA, the CDR3 is TGTGCCAGCAGCTTAACGGACTCTCTCTACGAGCAGTACTTC. The variable domain in full, with the rest retrieved from reference TRBV7-8 and TRBJ2-7, is GAGVSQSPRYKVAKRGQDVALRCDPISGHVSLFWYQQALGQGPEFLTYFQNEAQLDKSGLPSDRFFAERPEGSVSTLKIQRTQQEDSAVYLCASSLTDSLYEQYFGPGTRLTVT.

V gene TRBV20-1 combines with J gene TRBJ2-7; D call uncertain. The CDR3 sequence is 14 residues long. V was shortened by 0 bases and J by 1 base, with 10 bases between the two germline ends. Germline CDR1 and CDR2: DFQATT and SNEGSKA (reference sequence). The CDR3 bases are TGCAGTGCTAGAGACCCAGCCTCTTCCTACGAGCAGTACTTC. Translating gives CSARDPASSYEQYF.

This clonotype was picked up many times. V and J are TRBV12-3 or TRBV12-4 and TRBJ2-5, with 8 bases identical to TRBD1. The junction had 2 bases not matched to a gene; V was cut back by 5 bases and J by 3 bases. This CDR3 spans 13 amino acids. Here the CDR3 reads CASSRTGKETQYF. The CDR3 bases are TGTGCCAGCAGTCGGACAGGGAAAGAGACCCAGTACTTC.

The CDR3 sequence: CASSFRGGTGELFF. DNA of the CDR3: TGTGCCAGCAGCTTTAGAGGGGGCACCGGGGAGCTGTTTTTT. The chain has TRBV7-3 and TRBJ2-2; a possible D gene is TRBD1 (6 bases). Trimming left V 3 bases short and J 4 bases short, with 9 bases between. The CDR3 sequence is 14 residues long. In germline, CDR1 is SGHTA, CDR2 FQGTGA.

The gene calls are TRBV10-3 and TRBJ1-1, with a possible D match to TRBD1 (6 bases). CDR3 size: 13 residues. Germline assignment: CDR1 ENHRY and CDR2 SYGVKD. The V and J ends lost 6 bases and 5 bases respectively, with 13 bases between them. CDR3: CAISPGQKTEAFF. DNA for the CDR3: TGTGCCATCAGCCCGGGACAAAAAACTGAAGCTTTCTTT.

This clonotype was counted only a few times. This chain joins TRBV15 and TRBJ1-5; the D is unclear. V shed 3 bases and J shed 5 bases, with 8 bases lying between them. CDR1 is LNHNV, CDR2 YYDKDF, per germline (reference sequence). There are 13 residues in the CDR3. Written as DNA, the CDR3 is TGTGCCACCAGCAGGACTCGAGATCAGCCCCAGCATTTT. The encoded protein is CATSRTRDQPQHF. The full variable domain, in which reference TRBV15 and TRBJ1-5 provide the parts outside the CDR3, is DAMVIQNPRYQVTQFGKPVTLSCSQTLNHNVMYWYQQKSSQAPKLLFHYYDKDFNNEADTPDNFQSRRPNTSFCFLDIRSPGLGDTAMYLCATSRTRDQPQHFGDGTRLSIL.

The J gene is TRBJ2-3, the V gene TRBV12-3 or TRBV12-4, with a tentative D call TRBD1 (6 bases). The CDR3 is 16 amino acids. V was trimmed by 6 bases and J by 4 bases, leaving 20 bases between them. The CDR3 bases are TGTGCCAGCAGCTCTTTAAACAGGGTTGGTCCAGATACGCAGTATTTT. It yields the protein CASSSLNRVGPDTQYF.

The chain carries TRBV9 and TRBJ2-2, with no clear D. This CDR3 spans 14 amino acids. The V end lost 4 bases, the J end lost 6 bases, and 13 bases lay between the germline ends. CDR1 is SGDLS, CDR2 YYNGEE, per germline. The CDR3 nucleotides are TGTGCCAGCAGCCCCCTTAGAACAGCCGGGGAGCTGTTTTTT. It is translated as CASSPLRTAGELFF.

DNA for the CDR3: TGTGCCAGCAGTCCCTCAACAGAGAACACTGAAGCTTTCTTT. Translated: CASSPSTENTEAFF. The gene calls are TRBV28 and TRBJ1-1; D is ambiguous. Looked up from germline, CDR1 is MDHEN and CDR2 is SYDVKM. The germline V and J ends were trimmed by 5 bases and 1 base, with 11 bases remaining between them. The CDR3 runs to 14 residues.

This chain uses TRBV7-2 with TRBJ2-1; D gene uncertain. V was trimmed by 5 bases and J by 2 bases, leaving 10 bases between them. The CDR3 is 14 amino acids. Looked up from germline, CDR1 is SGHTA and CDR2 is FQGNSA. The chain's CDR3 is CASSLPPAYNEQFF. The CDR3 bases are TGTGCCAGCAGCCTCCCGCCAGCCTACAATGAGCAGTTCTTC.

This chain joins TRBV5-5 and TRBJ2-7; a weak D match, TRBD1 (6 bases). V dropped 2 bases and J dropped 2 bases, with 11 bases sitting between them. CDR1 is SGHKS, CDR2 YYEKEE, per germline (reference sequence). The CDR3 extends over 14 amino acids. CDR3 amino acids: CASSLGQMAYEQYF. The CDR3 DNA reads TGTGCCAGCAGCTTAGGACAGATGGCCTACGAGCAGTACTTC.

The chain combines TRBV18 with TRBJ1-4; tentatively, D is TRBD1 (5 bases). Trimming removed 6 bases from V and 0 bases from J, with 14 bases in between. Germline lookup yields CDR1 KGHSH and CDR2 LQKENI. This CDR3 spans 16 amino acids. The CDR3 nucleotides are TGTGCCAGCTCCCTAGACAGACAAGCAACTAATGAAAAACTGTTTTTT. Residues: CASSLDRQATNEKLFF.

This clonotype was counted a few times. This chain joins TRBV5-1 and TRBJ1-6, with TRBD1 as a possible D gene (5 bases). V lost 0 bases to trimming and J lost 10 bases, with 14 bases between them. The CDR3 extends over 15 amino acids. Germline loops: CDR1 SGHRS, CDR2 YFSETQ. DNA for the CDR3: TGCGCCAGCAGCTTGGGAGGGACGAAGAGATCACCCCTCCACTTT. It is translated as CASSLGGTKRSPLHF.

This sequence joins TRBV20-1 and TRBJ2-3; TRBD2 agrees at 8 bases. Germline trimming cut 2 bases from V and 4 bases from J; bases unmatched to any gene: 11. The CDR3 consists of 16 residues. Germline V gives CDR1 DFQATT, CDR2 SNEGSKA (reference sequence). In nucleotides, the CDR3 is TGCAGTGCTAGATCCAATAGCGGGGCCGGCGCAGATACGCAGTATTTT. Translation gives CSARSNSGAGADTQYF.

The rearrangement joins TRBV6-2 or TRBV6-3 to TRBJ2-7, with 7 bases aligning to TRBD1. Unmatched junction bases numbered 8, after V lost 7 bases and J lost 2 bases. The CDR3 sequence is 14 residues long. Looked up from germline, CDR1 is MNHEY and CDR2 is SVGEGT. The CDR3 DNA follows: TGTGCCAGCACCCCCCGGGACAGCACCTACGAGCAGTACTTC. Amino acid sequence: CASTPRDSTYEQYF.

The chain joins TRBV12-3 or TRBV12-4 to TRBJ2-7; 8 nucleotides match TRBD2. The CDR3 extends over 13 amino acids. The V and J ends lost 4 bases and 3 bases, in that order; junction bases with no gene match: 2. The CDR3 reads CASSSLAGYEQYF. As DNA, the CDR3 is TGTGCCAGCAGTTCCCTAGCGGGCTACGAGCAGTACTTC.

This clonotype was counted at least ten times. J is TRBJ1-1 and V is TRBV12-3 or TRBV12-4; D is possibly TRBD1 (6 bases). V was pared by 7 bases and J by 10 bases, with 13 bases between. This CDR3 is built from 11 residues. In nucleotides, the CDR3 is TGTGCCAGCACCAGCCCAGGGGTAGCTTTCTTT. Translation: CASTSPGVAFF.

This sequence joins TRBV6-5 and TRBJ2-4, with D perhaps TRBD1 (6 bases). Trimming shortened V by 3 bases and J by 10 bases, and 16 bases separated the two germline ends. CDR1 MNHEY and CDR2 SVGAGI come from the germline V gene. The CDR3 runs 14 residues. The DNA for the CDR3 is TGTGCCAGCAGTTATCGGGCCACAGGGTCGATTCAGTACTTC. Translated: CASSYRATGSIQYF.

This chain uses TRBV20-1 with TRBJ2-3, with TRBD2 matching 9 bases. Germline CDR1 and CDR2: DFQATT and SNEGSKA (reference sequence). V dropped 3 bases and J dropped 6; count of bases not matched to a gene: 10. CDR3 length: 15 residues. In nucleotides, the CDR3 is TGCAGTGCTAGGTTCCCGGGACTAGCAACGGATACGCAGTATTTT. It translates to CSARFPGLATDTQYF.

The chain uses TRBV7-8 and TRBJ2-1, with 8 bases that match TRBD2. The CDR3 has 14 amino acids. Germline V lookup: CDR1 SGHVS, CDR2 FQNEAQ. Trimming removed 5 bases from V and 5 bases from J; junction bases left unmatched: 5. The CDR3 nucleotides read TGTGCCAGCAGCCCTGGTAGCGGGGACAATGAGCAGTTCTTC. This sequence encodes CASSPGSGDNEQFF.

The V gene is TRBV20-1, the J gene TRBJ2-3, with TRBD2 identical over 11 bases. The CDR3 has 15 residues. The germline CDR1 and CDR2 sequences are DFQATT and SNEGSKA (reference sequence). The V segment lost 6 bases and the J segment 2 bases; nucleotides outside the gene matches: 7. This chain's CDR3 is CSATLLAGDTDTQYF. Written as DNA, the CDR3 is TGCAGTGCCACCTTACTAGCGGGGGACACAGATACGCAGTATTTT.